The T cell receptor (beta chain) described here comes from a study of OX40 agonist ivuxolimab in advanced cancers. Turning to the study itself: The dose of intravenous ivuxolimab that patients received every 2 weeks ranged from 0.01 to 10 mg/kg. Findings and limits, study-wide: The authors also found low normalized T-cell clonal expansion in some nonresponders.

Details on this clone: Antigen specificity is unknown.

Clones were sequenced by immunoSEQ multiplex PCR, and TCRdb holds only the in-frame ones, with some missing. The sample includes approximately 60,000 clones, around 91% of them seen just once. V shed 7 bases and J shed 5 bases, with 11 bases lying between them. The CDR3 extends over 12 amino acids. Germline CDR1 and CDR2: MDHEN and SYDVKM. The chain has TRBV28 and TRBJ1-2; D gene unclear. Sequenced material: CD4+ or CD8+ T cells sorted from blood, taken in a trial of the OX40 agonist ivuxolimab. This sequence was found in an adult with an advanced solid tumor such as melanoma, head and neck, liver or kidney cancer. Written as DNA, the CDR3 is TGTGCCAGCATTTCTGTAGGGTATGGCTACACCTTC. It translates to CASISVGYGYTF.